One and the same sample provided the 30 T cell receptor beta chains below, sequenced in a study of tumor and adjacent non-tumor tissue in lung cancer. The template was RNA from unsorted bulk tissue. Three rounds of nested PCR, following a modified ARM-PCR protocol, produced the TCRbeta library. TCRdb itself ran the multiplex PCR reads through MiXCR, one entry per CDR3 protein. Of over 100,000 distinct CDR3 sequences in the sample, approximately 71% were seen once. The sample comprised lung tumor tissue. These receptors originate from a woman aged 55-69 years with non-small cell lung cancer.

This clonotype has ten or more counts. The V and J genes are TRBV11-2 and TRBJ1-1; weak D call: TRBD1 (6 bases). The CDR3 runs to 16 residues. V lost 8 bases, J lost 3 bases, and 22 bases lay in between. CDR1 is SGHAT and CDR2 is FQNNGV in the germline V gene. The CDR3: CASSPGQGKSHTEAFF. Written as DNA, the CDR3 is TGTGCCAGCTCCCCTGGGCAGGGGAAATCCCACACTGAAGCTTTCTTT.

This clonotype was observed at least ten times. V usage is TRBV6-2 or TRBV6-3 and J usage is TRBJ2-7, with 7 bases lining up with TRBD1. This CDR3 comprises 17 residues. The V segment lost 5 bases and the J segment 5 bases; nucleotides outside the gene matches: 18. Germline CDR1 and CDR2: MNHEY and SVGEGT. DNA of the CDR3: TGTGCCAGCAGTCCTGATCCCCGGAGGACAGGTTACCACGAGCAGTACTTC. Protein sequence: CASSPDPRRTGYHEQYF.

The chain carries TRBV11-3 and TRBJ2-7; a weak D match, TRBD2 (5 bases). The germline V gene encodes CDR1 SGHNT and CDR2 YENEEA. This CDR3 is built from 15 residues. V lost 3 bases, J lost 7 bases, and 19 bases lay in between. DNA of the CDR3: TGTGCCAGCAGCTTGCGGCGAAGGACTTCTTATGAGCAGTACTTC. Translation gives CASSLRRRTSYEQYF.

In regard to this clonotype: The final CDR3 position lacks the conserved phenylalanine or tryptophan, pointing to a likely read error. The V and J genes are TRBV28 and TRBJ1-5; D may be TRBD1 (6 bases). From germline, CDR1 is MDHEN and CDR2 SYDVKM. The CDR3 runs to 14 residues. The CDR3 protein is CASSLGQLTQPQHL. In DNA form, the CDR3 reads TGTGCCAGTAGTTTAGGACAGCTTACCCAGCCCCAGCATCTT.

This clonotype was counted once. A read error may produce the germline difference seen at one junction end. The chain uses TRBV11-2 and TRBJ2-7; D gene unclear. The CDR3 totals 13 residues. Germline V gene sequence: CDR1 SGHAT, CDR2 FQNNGV. This CDR3 reads CPSSFTVGNEQYF. Here the CDR3 DNA reads TGTCCCAGCAGCTTTACAGTGGGCAACGAGCAGTACTTC.

The V and J genes are TRBV6-5 and TRBJ2-1, with TRBD2 identical over 7 bases. The length of the CDR3 is 13 residues. Germline values: CDR1 MNHEY, CDR2 SVGAGI. Trimming took 2 bases from V and 13 from J; bases not matched to a gene: 8. In DNA form, the CDR3 reads TGTGCCAGCAGTTACGGTGCGGGGGTAAATCAGTTCTTC. It yields the protein CASSYGAGVNQFF.

On this clonotype itself: At one end, the junction sequence differs from germline, possibly due to a read error. The rearrangement joins TRBV6-5 to TRBJ1-1, with TRBD1 identical over 9 bases. The germline CDR1 and CDR2 sequences are MNHEY and SVGAGI. The CDR3 is 15 amino acids. CDR3 bases: TGTGCCAATAGGGATACAGGGGGCTGGAGCACTGAAACTTTCTTT. It translates to CANRDTGGWSTETFF.

V gene TRBV6-5 combines with J gene TRBJ2-3, with D uncertain. The CDR3 contains 13 residues. Germline CDR1 and CDR2: MNHEY and SVGAGI. This CDR3 reads CTVSYPDTDTQYF. The CDR3 DNA is TGTACCGTCAGTTACCCCGACACAGATACGCAGTATTTT.

V gene TRBV7-8 combines with J gene TRBJ2-7; 10 bases align to TRBD1. Germline CDR1 reads SGHVS; CDR2 reads FQNEAQ. The CDR3 totals 16 residues. J was trimmed by 5 bases and V by 5 bases; bases with no gene match: 12. The CDR3 bases are TGTGCCAGCAGCCCCCTATGGGGACAGGGGAACCACGAGCAGTACTTC. This sequence encodes CASSPLWGQGNHEQYF. Using reference TRBV7-8 and TRBJ2-7 for the parts outside the CDR3, the full variable domain is GAGVSQSPRYKVAKRGQDVALRCDPISGHVSLFWYQQALGQGPEFLTYFQNEAQLDKSGLPSDRFFAERPEGSVSTLKIQRTQQEDSAVYLCASSPLWGQGNHEQYFGPGTRLTVT.

The J gene is TRBJ1-3, the V gene TRBV11-3; no clear D gene. The CDR3 consists of 13 residues. The germline gives CDR1 SGHNT, CDR2 YENEEA. The CDR3, as DNA: TGTGGCACCCGGGAGGACTCTAGACACACCATATATTTT. Protein product: CGTREDSRHTIYF.

Comment on this clonotype: This may come from a read error, since a much larger clone is one base off. The V call is TRBV6-2 or TRBV6-3, the J call TRBJ2-7; D could derive from TRBD1 or TRBD2 (6 bases each). The germline V gene has CDR1 MNHEY and CDR2 SVGEGT. The CDR3 covers 13 residues. In nucleotides, the CDR3 is TGTGCCAGCGGGTCTAGCGAGGCTCGGGGGCAGAACTTC. This gives the protein CASGSSEARGQNF.

In the case of this clonotype: A much larger clone differs from this one at a single base, so this may be a read error. The chain employs TRBV30 and TRBJ2-7, with D perhaps assigned TRBD1 or TRBD2 (5 bases each). V lost 3 bases and J 7 bases, leaving 10 bases between the germline ends. Germline loops: CDR1 GTSNPN, CDR2 SVGIG (reference sequence). CDR3 length equals 11 residues. CDR3 sequence (DNA): TGTGCCTGGAGCTGTGAGGGGGAGCAGTACTTC. Its translation is CAWSCEGEQYF.

V gene TRBV4-3 combines with J gene TRBJ2-3; possibly TRBD1 or TRBD2 for D (5 bases each). This CDR3 has 15 residues. Germline V gives CDR1 LGHNA, CDR2 YSLEER. Trimming stripped 6 bases from V and 11 bases from J, with 24 bases between. The CDR3 nucleotides are TGCGCCAGCAGTCCCGGCAGGGTGAGGGCATATAAGCAGTATTTT. As protein: CASSPGRVRAYKQYF.

The rearrangement joins TRBV4-2 to TRBJ2-3, with 7 bases fitting TRBD2. Germline V lookup: CDR1 LGHNA, CDR2 YNFKEQ. V trimming: 4 bases; J trimming: 8 bases; junction bases outside the gene matches: 21. CDR3 size: 18 residues. Written as DNA, the CDR3 is TGTGCCAGCAGCCGAGGAAGGGGTAGCGGGTTAGACACATTTACGCAGTATTTT. This translates into CASSRGRGSGLDTFTQYF.

As concerns this clonotype: This may be a read error, as it is one base from a much larger clone. The V call is TRBV6-1, the J call TRBJ2-7; 12 positions match TRBD1. The CDR3 has 15 residues. Unmatched junction bases numbered 5, after V lost 2 bases and J lost 6 bases. The germline CDR1 and CDR2 sequences are MNHNS and SASEGT. In DNA, the CDR3 is TGTGCCAGCAGTGAAAGGGACAGGGGGCACGTCGAGCAGTACTTC. Protein product: CASSERDRGHVEQYF.

With regard to this clonotype: Here the CDR3 omits its conserved ending phenylalanine or tryptophan, so a read error is the likely source. The DNA is omitted, as the CDR3 cannot be located on it reliably, and the CDR3 follows TCRdb's listing. The rearrangement joins TRBV11-2 to TRBJ2-7; the table's TRBD2 call for D was not verified on the DNA. The CDR3 sequence runs 15 residues, both termini included. Germline V CDR1 and CDR2: SGHAT, FQNNGV. The CDR3 protein is CASSYVTSGSYEHYI.

Remarks on this clonotype: The junction and the germline gene differ at one end; a read error may be behind it. This chain links TRBV6-2 or TRBV6-3 with TRBJ2-2; 7 nucleotides align to TRBD1. Germline-derived CDR1 and CDR2 are MNHEY and SVGEGT. The CDR3 runs to 17 residues. This CDR3 is CAGRAWDRNLNTGELFF. DNA of the CDR3: TGTGCCGGCAGGGCCTGGGACAGAAACTTGAACACCGGGGAGTTGTTTTTT.

Turning to this clonotype: At one of its ends the junction is not consistent with the germline gene, which may arise from a read error. This chain connects TRBV13 to TRBJ1-2; D not resolved. CDR3 length: 15 residues. Germline V lookup: CDR1 PRHDT, CDR2 FYEKMQ (reference sequence). CDR3 DNA sequence: TGTGCCAGCGGCTTACTGGCACAGCCTAGCTATGGCTACACCTTC. Translated, it gives CASGLLAQPSYGYTF.

With respect to this clonotype: The junction does not match germline at one end; this may be a read error. The genes are TRBV5-4 and TRBJ1-3; D call uncertain. CDR1 is SGHNT, CDR2 YYREEE, per germline (reference sequence). The CDR3 covers 17 residues. The CDR3 nucleotides are TGTGCCAGCAGCTTGGGGACGACTGTCGTCTTTGGAAACACCGTATATTTT. This sequence encodes CASSLGTTVVFGNTVYF.

Points on this clonotype: The CDR3 does not end in the conserved phenylalanine or tryptophan, so this is likely a read error. The limits of the CDR3 on the DNA are not certain, so only TCRdb's listed CDR3 is given. The J gene is TRBJ2-2, the V gene TRBV11-2. Inclusive of both ends, the CDR3 amounts to 13 amino acids. Germline V gene data show CDR1 as SGHAT and CDR2 as FQNNGV. CDR3 in amino acids: CASSLLNTGEQFY.

Details on this clonotype: A read error may produce the germline difference seen at one junction end. The rearrangement links TRBV6-2 or TRBV6-3 to TRBJ1-1, with TRBD1 matching 9 bases. Germline V gene data show CDR1 as MNHEY and CDR2 as SVGEGT. This CDR3 comprises 13 residues. CDR3 nucleotide sequence: TGTGCCAGGGCGGACAGGGGTAGCACTGAAGCTATCTTT. Residues: CARADRGSTEAIF.

This sequence joins TRBV6-6 and TRBJ1-2; D uncertain. CDR3 size: 15 residues. Trimming removed 0 bases from V and 4 bases from J, with 12 bases in between. Germline assignment: CDR1 MNHNY and CDR2 SVGAGI (reference sequence). The CDR3 sequence: CASSYSPQRGYGYTF. In DNA, the CDR3 is TGTGCCAGCAGTTACTCTCCTCAACGTGGCTATGGCTACACCTTC.

The J gene is TRBJ1-1, the V gene TRBV5-6; D is unresolved. The V end was cut by 3 bases, the J end by 1 base, with 16 bases between. The CDR3 consists of 16 residues. CDR1 is SGHDT, CDR2 YYEEEE, per germline. Written as DNA, the CDR3 is TGTGCCAGCAGCTCACCTCTAAGGGAGAAGAACACTGAAGCTTTCTTT. It specifies CASSSPLREKNTEAFF. The full variable domain, with the rest looked up from reference TRBV5-6 and TRBJ1-1, is DAGVTQSPTHLIKTRGQQVTLRCSPKSGHDTVSWYQQALGQGPQFIFQYYEEEERQRGNFPDRFSGHQFPNYSSELNVNALLLGDSALYLCASSSPLREKNTEAFFGQGTRLTVV.

This clonotype was seen a few times. The chain combines TRBV28 with TRBJ2-5; 8 nucleotides line up with TRBD2. V shed 2 bases, J shed 3 bases, and the junction held 5 bases outside the gene matches. This CDR3 is 15 amino acids long. Germline V gene data show CDR1 as MDHEN and CDR2 as SYDVKM. CDR3 residues: CASSLGGTREETQYF. CDR3 bases: TGTGCCAGCAGTTTAGGTGGGACTAGGGAAGAGACCCAGTACTTC.

In this sample, this clonotype turned up once. This CDR3 fails to terminate in the conserved phenylalanine or tryptophan, so it likely reflects a read error. The chain couples TRBV6-2 or TRBV6-3 to TRBJ2-5; 8 nucleotides line up with TRBD1. Trimming removed 9 bases from V and 5 bases from J; junction bases left unmatched: 5. The V gene's germline CDR1 is MNHEY and CDR2 SVGEGT. The CDR3 has 12 amino acids. The CDR3 DNA reads as TGTGCCAGTAGACGGACAGGGGAGACCCAGTACTAC. Translated: CASRRTGETQYY.

The CDR3: CVSSQDSARTSNEQFF. DNA of the CDR3: TGCGTCAGTAGCCAAGATAGTGCTCGGACTTCTAATGAGCAGTTCTTC. The chain has TRBV4-3 and TRBJ2-1; maybe TRBD2 (5 bases). The germline V gene encodes CDR1 LGHNA and CDR2 YSLEER. The CDR3 has 16 residues.

This clonotype showed up many times. V gene TRBV11-2 combines with J gene TRBJ2-2; TRBD1 matches 9 bases. Germline V lookup: CDR1 SGHAT, CDR2 FQNNGV. V gave up 8 bases and J gave up 3 bases; unmatched junction bases: 7. CDR3 size: 15 residues. The CDR3 DNA is TGTGCCAGCGACTTTGGGACAGGGCACACCGGGGAGCTGTTTTTT. It yields the protein CASDFGTGHTGELFF.

About this clonotype itself: One junction end disagrees with the germline gene, perhaps due to a read error. The V and J genes are TRBV11-2 and TRBJ1-2, with TRBD1 identical over 7 bases. Germline V lookup: CDR1 SGHAT, CDR2 FQNNGV. This CDR3 spans 14 amino acids. CDR3 coding DNA: TGTGCCAACAGCTTAGATCAGGGGGATAGTGGCTACACCTTC. Its translation: CANSLDQGDSGYTF.

Worth noting for this clonotype: No conserved phenylalanine or tryptophan is present at the end of the CDR3, so a read error is the likely explanation. The V gene is TRBV6-2 or TRBV6-3, the J gene TRBJ2-1; the match to TRBD2 covers 9 bases. The CDR3 is 15 amino acids. Germline trimming cut 6 bases from V and 8 bases from J; bases unmatched to any gene: 11. From germline, CDR1 is MNHEY and CDR2 SVGEGT. The CDR3 DNA reads as TGTGCCAGCAGGGCTATTAGCGGGAGTAGCGATGAGCAGTTCATC. Amino acid sequence: CASRAISGSSDEQFI.

Turning to this clonotype: Sequence at one end of the junction differs from germline and may be a read error. This chain connects TRBV5-6 to TRBJ1-2; D perhaps matches TRBD1 (5 bases). Germline loops: CDR1 SGHDT, CDR2 YYEEEE. The CDR3 has 14 residues. The CDR3 DNA is TGTGACAGCAGCTCGTTAGGTTGGGGGTATGGCTACACCTTC. It yields the protein CDSSSLGWGYGYTF.